This section outlines one TCR beta chain sequence together with its context. The count of this clone is one. Its antigen is not yet known. No much larger clonotype is one base removed from it; base qualities were not supplied. This specimen comes from a study of shared clonotypes between healthy human individuals (dated by TCRdb to the early 2020s). Regarding the study in general: A couple of women and three men aged 18 to 49 years were included in the cohort. For each donor, CD4 naive and CD4 memory were each run on three plates, CD8 naive on two plates, and CD8 memory on one plate. Blood TCR repertoires of roughly five healthy adults were deeply sequenced to estimate repertoire size and the extent of clonotype sharing between individuals. Libraries were prepared and TCR repertoires were sequenced by different laboratories using diverse techniques, in order to increase sequencing depth and limit assay-specific biases. Per donor, leukapheresis produced somewhere between about 0.94 and 8.9 billion PBMCs.

Healthy HIV-negative adults with no recently reported acute infections or vaccinations were included as donors. Every donor was a Caucasian adult residing in Nashville, Tennessee, USA. CD4+ T cells were enriched by magnetic negative selection, after which naive cells were positively selected on CD45RA and the negative fraction was taken as the memory subset. After blood collection by leukapheresis, PBMCs were isolated using Ficoll-Histopaque density gradient centrifugation and then cryopreserved in the vapor phase of liquid nitrogen. Analytical flow cytometry was used to check the purity and quantity of every magnetically sorted T cell population. From each sorted fraction, genomic DNA was isolated and quantified by UV absorbance on a Nanodrop 2000c. TCR CDR3 regions were amplified from genomic DNA by multiplex PCR using the deep immunoSEQ assay. Extracted genomic DNA from each cell subset was spread evenly across all wells of several immunoSEQ 96-well plates, with each plate serving as a replicate. Each replicate PCR for sorted subsets received 150 to 250 ng genomic DNA, equal to roughly 30,000 T cell genomes. Purified libraries were measured with a Qubit 3.0 fluorometer, size-checked on a Bioanalyzer 2100, and measured again with the KAPA Library Quantification kit. Every immunoSEQ 96-well plate was sequenced on a separate single-read 150-cycle Illumina NextSeq 550 flow cell. On the study's bioinformatics: Because the immunoSEQ output held only junctional sequences and lacked quality scores, the filtering could not match the filtering applied to full-length reads. Sequences were annotated with PyIR, a Python wrapper for IgBLAST v1.9, and V/J genes and CDR3 were assigned using IMGT germline references. Any read was removed if the V/J assignment was weak (E-value above 1e-6), the CDR3 was missing, or the read contained stop codons, out-of-frame junctions, or ambiguous translated residues. V3J clonotypes were defined by identical inferred V gene, J gene, and CDR3 amino acid sequence. To compute the percentage overlap between repertoires, the number of shared unique clonotypes was divided by the size of the smaller repertoire. Richness of each repertoire was evaluated using RTK rarefaction, the Chao1 estimator, and Recon v2.1 estimates of unobserved clonotypes. Generation probabilities were computed with OLGA for all TCRbeta clonotypes obtained by the gDNA method from several donors. The table was pulled from immuneACCESS by TCRdb, which kept in-frame rearrangements only. Such tables lose some clones; where checked, under half of the loss comes from unresolved V genes, and the rest has no known cause. V, J and clone size were drawn from that table, and D and trimming were deduced from the DNA. Counted in this sample were 2 million to 2.5 million clones; approximately 90% of them appeared once. Around 0.35% of the sample is held by the ten biggest clonotypes.

From its cysteine to its phenylalanine, the CDR3 spans 17 amino acids. Only the CDR3 part of the read is kept: 51 bases, read in frame from the first base. The V end loses 0 bases and the J end loses 2 bases, and a stretch of 13 bases separates them. The germline V gene gives CDR1 as LGHNA and CDR2 as YSLEER. The paper's findings and limits, for the study overall: Incomplete sequencing was indicated by rarefaction of sorted-subset datasets, despite the large sequencing depth. The small number of donors limited the genetic and exposure-history diversity represented. About 5% of naive CD4, around 3.5% of naive CD8, about 2.5% of memory CD4, and 0.4% of memory CD8 clonotypes were shared across four donors. Clonotypes shared by all four sorted-subset donors showed higher generation probabilities than non-shared clonotypes. Sampling was restricted to blood, and TCR repertoires in tissues likely differ from the TCR repertoires found in blood. Pairwise subsampling indicated that sequencing depth was expected to affect the degree of clonotype sharing among donors. Larger estimated clonotype richness was generally found for naive subsets than for memory subsets.

Recombination joined TRBV4-3 with TRBJ1-4; D gene: possibly TRBD1, on 5 matching bases. The source is a young man in good health. Some clones in this sample may be carry-over from other donors' samples. Sequencing input: naive CD4+ T cells from PBMCs. The cell subset or site label on this specimen signifies: CD45RA+ positively selected. Here the CDR3 is given as CASSQESPGLTNEKLFF. The DNA reads TGCGCCAGCAGCCAAGAATCTCCGGGGCTGACTAATGAAAAACTGTTTTTT.